This T cell receptor beta chain originates from a study of T cell responses to AZD1222 COVID-19 vaccine. After removal of 5 bases from V and 14 bases from J, the junction contained 8 bases not matched to a gene. Per the germline V gene, CDR1 is MNHEY and CDR2 is SVGEGT. This CDR3 is built from 12 residues. The method was immunoSEQ multiplex PCR; TCRdb's version includes in-frame clones alone and lacks a portion of them. This sample yields about 160,000 clones, of which 80% to 95% are seen a single time; 4.4% belongs to the top ten. Only one count was recorded for this clone. The chain uses TRBV6-2 or TRBV6-3 and TRBJ2-1; 8 positions match TRBD2. The clonotype comes from an adult in good health. Here the sequenced sample was peripheral blood, taken on day 0 of AZD1222 vaccination. As DNA, the CDR3 is TGTGCCAGCAGTCCGGGGGGGGGCATTAAGTTCTTC. It codes for CASSPGGGIKFF.